This T cell receptor beta chain was found in a study of blood T cell repertoires in COVID-19. Study summary: Sources were T cells, B-cell-depleted T cells, or PBMCs; the material itself was cDNA or gDNA.

Only in-frame clones appear in the TCRdb table, and some are missing; sequencing was by immunoSEQ multiplex PCR. The table includes roughly 300,000 clones, more than 85% detected once. CDR3 length: 13 amino acids. The germline gives CDR1 SGHAT, CDR2 FQNNGV. Trimming stripped 3 bases from V and 8 bases from J, with 11 bases between. Sequencing was carried out using peripheral blood. V gene TRBV11-2 combines with J gene TRBJ2-1, with a tentative D call TRBD2 (6 bases). This TCR was recovered from a woman in her thirties with COVID-19, enrolled during active disease. The CDR3 DNA follows: TGTGCCAGCAGCTTGGGACTCGATGATGAGCAGTTCTTC. It specifies CASSLGLDDEQFF. Complete variable domain (other parts from reference TRBV11-2 and TRBJ2-1): EAGVAQSPRYKIIEKRQSVAFWCNPISGHATLYWYQQILGQGPKLLIQFQNNGVVDDSQLPKDRFSAERLKGVDSTLKIQPAKLEDSAVYLCASSLGLDDEQFFGPGTRLTVL.